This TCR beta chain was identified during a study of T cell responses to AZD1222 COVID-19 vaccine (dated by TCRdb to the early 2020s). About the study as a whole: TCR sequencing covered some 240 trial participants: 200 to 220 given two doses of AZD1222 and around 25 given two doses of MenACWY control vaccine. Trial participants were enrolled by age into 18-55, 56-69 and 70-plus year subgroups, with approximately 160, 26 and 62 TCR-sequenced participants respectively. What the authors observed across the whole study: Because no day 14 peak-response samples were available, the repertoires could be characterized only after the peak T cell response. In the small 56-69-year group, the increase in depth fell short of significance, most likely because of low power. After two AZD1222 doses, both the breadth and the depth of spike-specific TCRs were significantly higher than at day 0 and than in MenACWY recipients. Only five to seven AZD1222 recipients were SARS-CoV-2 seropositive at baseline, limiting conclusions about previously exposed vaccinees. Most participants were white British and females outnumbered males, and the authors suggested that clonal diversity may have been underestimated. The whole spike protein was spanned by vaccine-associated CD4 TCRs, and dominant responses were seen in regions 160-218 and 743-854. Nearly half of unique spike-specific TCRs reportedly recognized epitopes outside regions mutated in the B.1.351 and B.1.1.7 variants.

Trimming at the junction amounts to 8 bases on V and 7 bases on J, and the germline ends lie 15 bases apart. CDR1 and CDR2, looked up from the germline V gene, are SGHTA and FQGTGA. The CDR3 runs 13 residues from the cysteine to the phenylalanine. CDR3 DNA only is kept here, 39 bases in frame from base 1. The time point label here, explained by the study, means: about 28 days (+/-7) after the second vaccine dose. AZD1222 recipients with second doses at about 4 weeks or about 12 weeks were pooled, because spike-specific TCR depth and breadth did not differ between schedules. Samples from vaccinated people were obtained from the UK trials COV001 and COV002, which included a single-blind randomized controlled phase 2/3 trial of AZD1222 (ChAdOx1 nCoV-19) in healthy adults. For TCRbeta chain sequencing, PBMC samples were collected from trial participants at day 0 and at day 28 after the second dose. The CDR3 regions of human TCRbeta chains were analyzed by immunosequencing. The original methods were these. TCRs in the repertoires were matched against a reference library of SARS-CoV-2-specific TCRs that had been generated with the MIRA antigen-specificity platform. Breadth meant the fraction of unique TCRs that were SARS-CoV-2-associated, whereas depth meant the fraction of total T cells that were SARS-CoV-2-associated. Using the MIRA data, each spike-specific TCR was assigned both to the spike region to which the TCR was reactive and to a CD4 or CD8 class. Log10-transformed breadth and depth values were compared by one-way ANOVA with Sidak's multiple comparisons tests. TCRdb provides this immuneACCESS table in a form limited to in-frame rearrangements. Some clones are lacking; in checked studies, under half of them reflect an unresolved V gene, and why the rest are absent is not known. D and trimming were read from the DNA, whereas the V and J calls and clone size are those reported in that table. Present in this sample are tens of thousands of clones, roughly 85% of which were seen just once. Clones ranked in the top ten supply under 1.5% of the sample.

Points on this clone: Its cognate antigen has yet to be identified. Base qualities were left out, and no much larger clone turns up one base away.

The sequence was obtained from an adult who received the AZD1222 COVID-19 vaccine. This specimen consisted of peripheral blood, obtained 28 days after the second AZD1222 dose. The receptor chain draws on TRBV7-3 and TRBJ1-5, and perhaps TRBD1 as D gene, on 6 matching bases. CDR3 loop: CASAFKGDQPQHF. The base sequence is TGTGCCAGCGCCTTTAAGGGGGACCAGCCCCAGCATTTT.